What follows are 18 T cell receptor beta chains derived from one specimen sequenced in a study of T cells after yellow fever vaccination. TCRdb re-called the 5' RACE reads through MiXCR, storing one row per CDR3 protein. Of some 350,000 distinct CDR3 sequences listed, 8.7% were seen once; the top ten hold approximately 18%. This material consisted of PBMCs, taken on the day of the first yellow fever vaccination. The receptor set was obtained from a man between 18 and 35 years old who received the YFV17D yellow fever vaccine.

The V call is TRBV5-1, the J call TRBJ2-1; a possible D gene is TRBD1 (5 bases). Trimming removed 1 base from V and 0 bases from J, with 11 bases in between. This CDR3 region has 16 residues. The V gene's germline CDR1 is SGHRS and CDR2 YFSETQ. CDR3 bases: TGCGCCAGCAGCTTGTTGCAGGGTGGCTCCTACAATGAGCAGTTCTTC. Translating gives CASSLLQGGSYNEQFF.

CDR3 sequence (DNA): TGTGCCAGCAGTTACTCGATTCCCGGGACTACGACGCAGTATTTT. Protein product: CASSYSIPGTTTQYF. The gene calls are TRBV6-5 and TRBJ2-3, with 7 bases matching TRBD2. There are 15 residues in the CDR3. The ends lost 0 bases at V and 9 bases at J; junction bases unmatched: 9. Germline V gene data show CDR1 as MNHEY and CDR2 as SVGAGI.

This clonotype was observed at least ten times. The rearrangement links TRBV7-2 to TRBJ2-4, with 8 nucleotides matching TRBD1. V shed 5 bases, J shed 10 bases, and the junction held 10 bases outside the gene matches. Germline V gene lookup returns CDR1 SGHTA and CDR2 FQGNSA. The CDR3 extends over 14 amino acids. CDR3 sequence (DNA): TGTGCCAGCAGCCCACCGGGGACAGGTCATATTCAGTACTTC. It encodes CASSPPGTGHIQYF.

The gene calls are TRBV28 and TRBJ1-4; 9 bases are a match to TRBD1. With 5 bases clipped from V and 10 bases from J, the junction kept 8 bases outside the gene matches. The CDR3 sequence is 14 residues long. The V gene's germline CDR1 is MDHEN and CDR2 SYDVKM. CDR3 coding DNA: TGTGCCAGCAGTCCGGGACAGGGAGATGGAAAACTGTTTTTT. It is translated as CASSPGQGDGKLFF.

This clonotype was detected many times. V usage is TRBV5-6 and J usage is TRBJ2-7; 7 bases line up with TRBD1. J gave up 3 bases and V 6 bases, and 9 bases lay outside the gene matches. This CDR3 has 14 residues. In germline, CDR1 is SGHDT, CDR2 YYEEEE. This chain's CDR3 is CASIRQGFDYEQYF. CDR3 DNA sequence: TGTGCCAGCATCCGACAGGGCTTCGACTACGAGCAGTACTTC.

This clonotype was counted at least ten times. The rearrangement joins TRBV5-6 to TRBJ2-3, with D hard to call. The V and J ends lost 7 bases and 5 bases respectively, with 8 bases between them. CDR3 length: 11 residues. Germline-derived CDR1 and CDR2 are SGHDT and YYEEEE. The chain's CDR3 is CASGSIDTQYF. The CDR3 bases are TGTGCCAGCGGATCCATAGATACGCAGTATTTT.

This clonotype was detected only a few times. This chain uses TRBV5-1 with TRBJ1-6, with 9 nucleotides matching TRBD1. Germline V gene lookup returns CDR1 SGHRS and CDR2 YFSETQ. The CDR3 sequence is 18 residues long. Trimming took 5 bases from V and 0 from J; bases not matched to a gene: 9. The CDR3 DNA is TGCGCCAGCAGGACCGGGACAGGGCTGAGCTCCTATAATTCACCCCTCCACTTT. It codes for CASRTGTGLSSYNSPLHF.

This clonotype was counted between two and nine times. This chain links TRBV20-1 with TRBJ1-4, with D tentatively TRBD1 (5 bases). Trimming took off 6 bases at V and 7 bases at J, with 18 bases between the two ends. The CDR3 has 14 amino acids. Germline CDR1 reads DFQATT; CDR2 reads SNEGSKA (reference sequence). The CDR3 loop reads CSAEGANKGEKLFF. The CDR3 DNA reads TGCAGTGCGGAAGGGGCTAATAAGGGTGAAAAACTGTTTTTT.

The chain uses TRBV3-1 and TRBJ2-5, with TRBD2 matching 8 bases. Germline V CDR1 and CDR2: LGHDT, YNNKEL (reference sequence). Trimming at V came to 4 bases and at J to 5 bases, leaving 12 bases not matched to a gene. The CDR3 is 16 amino acids. CDR3 residues: CASSLFGRGAGETQYF. The CDR3 DNA reads as TGTGCCAGCAGCCTGTTTGGGCGGGGGGCCGGGGAGACCCAGTACTTC.

The chain couples TRBV4-1 to TRBJ2-1, with a possible D match to TRBD1 (5 bases). The CDR3 is made up of 16 amino acids. Per the germline V gene, CDR1 is MGHRA and CDR2 is YSYEKL. V was clipped by 1 base and J by 2 bases, with 12 bases between them. This chain's CDR3 is CASSQGSRAAYNEQFF. DNA of the CDR3: TGCGCCAGCAGCCAAGGCTCCAGGGCTGCCTACAATGAGCAGTTCTTC.

J is TRBJ2-1 and V is TRBV6-2 or TRBV6-3, with a weak D call TRBD1 (7 bases). The germline V gene has CDR1 MNHEY and CDR2 SVGEGT. Deletions cut 2 bases from V and 2 bases from J, with 13 bases between. The length of the CDR3 is 16 residues. CDR3 nucleotide sequence: TGTGCCAGCAGTTACGGTGCAGGGGGGCCCTACAATGAGCAGTTCTTC. It translates to CASSYGAGGPYNEQFF.

The rearrangement links TRBV9 to TRBJ1-1; TRBD1 matches 8 bases. The CDR3 consists of 15 residues. Trimming at V came to 3 bases and at J to 4 bases, leaving 8 bases not matched to a gene. Per germline, CDR1 SGDLS and CDR2 YYNGEE. As DNA, the CDR3 is TGTGCCAGCAGCGCTCAGGGGGCGCGAGGCACTGAAGCTTTCTTT. Its protein product is CASSAQGARGTEAFF.

This rearrangement joins TRBV29-1 to TRBJ1-1; 9 bases agree with TRBD1. Germline values: CDR1 SQVTM, CDR2 ANQGSEA. With V trimmed by 6 bases and J by 3 bases, 5 bases remained unmatched. The CDR3 consists of 13 residues. The CDR3 DNA sequence: TGCAGCGTCGCCAGGACAGGGGACACTGAAGCTTTCTTT. Encoded protein: CSVARTGDTEAFF.

V gene TRBV6-1 combines with J gene TRBJ1-1; perhaps TRBD1 as D (6 bases). V shed 8 bases and J shed 0 bases, with 16 bases lying between them. The germline gives CDR1 MNHNS, CDR2 SASEGT. The CDR3 consists of 15 residues. The CDR3 DNA sequence: TGTGCCAGCGCCAGGGGTTACCATATGAACACTGAAGCTTTCTTT. Translation: CASARGYHMNTEAFF.

This clonotype was picked up a small number of times. The gene calls are TRBV6-1 and TRBJ1-1; no clear D. This CDR3 has 15 amino acids. Trimming removed 5 bases from V and 3 bases from J, with 16 bases in between. Germline values: CDR1 MNHNS, CDR2 SASEGT. The DNA for the CDR3 is TGTGCCAGCAGTCCTCTTAGGAGCGAAGACACTGAAGCTTTCTTT. Protein: CASSPLRSEDTEAFF.

This clonotype was observed many times. V is TRBV6-5 and J is TRBJ2-2; unclear D gene. The length of the CDR3 is 12 residues. With 1 base removed from V and 5 bases from J, the gap between germline ends came to 2 bases. Germline CDR1 reads MNHEY; CDR2 reads SVGAGI. CDR3 sequence: CASSYFTGELFF. CDR3 DNA: TGTGCCAGCAGTTACTTTACCGGGGAGCTGTTTTTT.

This clonotype was found a few times. V gene TRBV19 combines with J gene TRBJ1-4; D remains unclear. This CDR3 contains 12 residues. Germline values: CDR1 LNHDA, CDR2 SQIVND (reference sequence). V lost 4 bases and J 8 bases, leaving 8 bases between the germline ends. CDR3 in DNA: TGTGCCAGTAGTAACGATGGGGAAAAACTGTTTTTT. Its protein is CASSNDGEKLFF.

In this sample, this clonotype turned up a few times. CDR3 protein: CASSYEGGTGELFF. Here the CDR3 DNA reads TGTGCCAGCAGTTACGAAGGGGGCACCGGGGAGCTGTTTTTT. The genes are TRBV7-2 and TRBJ2-2, with a tentative D call TRBD1 (6 bases). V was pared by 6 bases and J by 4 bases, with 12 bases between. Germline lookup yields CDR1 SGHTA and CDR2 FQGNSA. CDR3 length equals 14 residues.